This TCR beta chain was sequenced for a study of regulatory T cells in long-lasting Graves disease. This clonotype occurred many times. Time point noted: newly diagnosed GD, antithyroid drugs for less than 3 months. With RNA extracted from PBMCs as input, the TCR library was made. Library construction for TCR beta used iRepertoire HTBI primers and Arm-PCR of CDR3 regions. TCRdb re-analysed the multiplex PCR reads in MiXCR, keeping a single row per CDR3 protein. The sample has about 440,000 distinct CDR3 sequences; 15% are singletons. Germline V gene lookup returns CDR1 SEHNR and CDR2 FQNEAQ (reference sequence). CDR3 length: 12 amino acids. Trimming removed 5 bases from V and 5 bases from J, with 10 bases in between. A further study also used this sample, focusing on T cells in Graves' hyperthyroidism and ophthalmopathy. That study adds: Patients showing uncontrolled infection, other autoimmune disease, pregnancy or lactation were ineligible. Peripheral blood also featured most of the thyroid clonotypes expanded above 0.001. Ophthalmopathy stood apart from stable hyperthyroidism in a 13 V-J model.

This clonotype was sampled from a young woman with Graves disease. The chain links TRBV7-9 to TRBJ2-7, with D possibly matching TRBD1 (5 bases). The sample consisted of peripheral blood mononuclear cells (PBMCs), taken at new diagnosis, from a patient treated with antithyroid drugs. The CDR3 loop reads CASSQVGDEQYF. DNA for the CDR3: TGTGCCAGCAGCCAGGTAGGGGACGAGCAGTACTTC.